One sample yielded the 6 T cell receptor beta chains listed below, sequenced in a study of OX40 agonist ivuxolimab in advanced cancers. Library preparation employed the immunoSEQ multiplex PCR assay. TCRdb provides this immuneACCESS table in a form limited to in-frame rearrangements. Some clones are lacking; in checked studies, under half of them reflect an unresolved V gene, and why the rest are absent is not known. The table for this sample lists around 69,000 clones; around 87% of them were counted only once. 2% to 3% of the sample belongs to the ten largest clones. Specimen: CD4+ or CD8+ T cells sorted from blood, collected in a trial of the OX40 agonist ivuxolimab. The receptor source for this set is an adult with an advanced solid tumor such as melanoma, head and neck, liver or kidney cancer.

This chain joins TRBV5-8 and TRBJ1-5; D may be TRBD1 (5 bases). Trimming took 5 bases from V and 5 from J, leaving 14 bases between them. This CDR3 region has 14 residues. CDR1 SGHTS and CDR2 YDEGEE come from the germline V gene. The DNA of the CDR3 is TGTGCCAGCAGTCTTATAGGGGCGGATCAGCCCCAGCATTTT. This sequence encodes CASSLIGADQPQHF.

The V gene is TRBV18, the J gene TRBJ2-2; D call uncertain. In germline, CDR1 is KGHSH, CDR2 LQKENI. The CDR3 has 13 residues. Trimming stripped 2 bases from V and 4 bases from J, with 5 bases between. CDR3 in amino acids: CASSPGSTGELFF. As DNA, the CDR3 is TGTGCCAGCTCACCAGGAAGCACCGGGGAGCTGTTTTTT.

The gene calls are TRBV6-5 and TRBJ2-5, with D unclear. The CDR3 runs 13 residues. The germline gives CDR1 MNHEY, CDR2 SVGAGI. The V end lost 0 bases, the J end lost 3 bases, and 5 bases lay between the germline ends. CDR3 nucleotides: TGTGCCAGCAGTTACTCAGGGAAAGAGACCCAGTACTTC. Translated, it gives CASSYSGKETQYF.

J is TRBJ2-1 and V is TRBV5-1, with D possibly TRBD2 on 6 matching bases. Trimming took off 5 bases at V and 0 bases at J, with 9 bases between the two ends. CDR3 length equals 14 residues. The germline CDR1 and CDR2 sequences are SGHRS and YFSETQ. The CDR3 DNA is TGCGCCAGCAGTGGGGGGAGCTCCTACAATGAGCAGTTCTTC. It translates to CASSGGSSYNEQFF.

DNA of the CDR3: TGTGCTAGTGGTTTGGTACACCTGACCTTC. Translating gives CASGLVHLTF. The chain joins TRBV12-5 to TRBJ1-2, with D uncertain. The CDR3 contains 10 residues. V was clipped by 0 bases and J by 14 bases, with 7 bases between them. The V gene's germline CDR1 is LGHNT and CDR2 FRNRAP. Looking up the rest from reference TRBV12-5 and TRBJ1-2 gives the full variable domain: DARVTQTPRHKVTEMGQEVTMRCQPILGHNTVFWYRQTMMQGLELLAYFRNRAPLDDSGMPKDRFSAEMPDATLATLKIQPSEPRDSAVYFCASGLVHLTFGSGTRLTVV.

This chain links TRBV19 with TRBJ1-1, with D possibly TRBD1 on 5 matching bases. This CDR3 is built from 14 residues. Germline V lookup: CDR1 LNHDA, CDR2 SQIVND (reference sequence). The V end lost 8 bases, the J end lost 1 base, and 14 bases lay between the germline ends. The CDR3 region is CASSKQEKNTEAFF. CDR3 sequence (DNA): TGTGCCAGTTCAAAACAGGAGAAGAACACTGAAGCTTTCTTT.